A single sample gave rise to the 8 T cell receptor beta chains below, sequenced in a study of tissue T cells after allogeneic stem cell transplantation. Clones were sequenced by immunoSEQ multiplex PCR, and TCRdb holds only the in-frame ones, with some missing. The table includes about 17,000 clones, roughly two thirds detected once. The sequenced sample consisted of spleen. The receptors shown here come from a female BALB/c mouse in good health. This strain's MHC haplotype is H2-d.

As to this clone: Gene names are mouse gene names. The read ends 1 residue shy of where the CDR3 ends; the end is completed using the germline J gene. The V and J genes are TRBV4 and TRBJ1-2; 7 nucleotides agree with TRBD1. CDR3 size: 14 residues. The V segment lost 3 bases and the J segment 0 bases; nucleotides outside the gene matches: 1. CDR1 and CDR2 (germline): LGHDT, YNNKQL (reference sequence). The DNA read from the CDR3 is TGTGCCAGCAGCTACAGGGGGACAAACTCCGACTACACC. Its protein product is CASSYRGTNSDYT. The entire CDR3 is CASSYRGTNSDYTF.

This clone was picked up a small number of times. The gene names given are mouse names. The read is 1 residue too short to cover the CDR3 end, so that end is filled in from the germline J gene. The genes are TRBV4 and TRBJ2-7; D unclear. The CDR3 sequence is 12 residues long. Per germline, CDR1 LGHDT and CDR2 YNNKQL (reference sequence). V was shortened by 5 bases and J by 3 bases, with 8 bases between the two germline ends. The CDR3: CASSVTSYEQYF. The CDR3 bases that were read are TGTGCCAGCAGCGTCACAAGCTATGAACAGTAC.

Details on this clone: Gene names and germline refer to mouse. The part of the CDR3 DNA that was read is TGCACCTGCAGTGGACAGGGGGCCAACGAAAGATTATTT. Residues: CTCSGQGANERLF. The entire CDR3 reads CTCSGQGANERLFF. V usage is TRBV1 and J usage is TRBJ1-4; 9 positions agree with TRBD1. From the germline J gene comes the end of the CDR3, since the read stops 1 residue before it. Germline loops: CDR1 NSQYPW, CDR2 LRSPGD (reference sequence). CDR3 length: 14 residues. V lost 4 bases and J lost 3; bases outside the gene matches: 0. The complete variable domain, with remaining parts taken from reference TRBV1 and TRBJ1-4, reads VTLLEQNPRWRLVPRGQAVNLRCILKNSQYPWMSWYQQDLQKQLQWLFTLRSPGDKEVKSLPGADYLATRVTDTELRLQVANMSQGRTLYCTCSGQGANERLFFGHGTKLSVL.

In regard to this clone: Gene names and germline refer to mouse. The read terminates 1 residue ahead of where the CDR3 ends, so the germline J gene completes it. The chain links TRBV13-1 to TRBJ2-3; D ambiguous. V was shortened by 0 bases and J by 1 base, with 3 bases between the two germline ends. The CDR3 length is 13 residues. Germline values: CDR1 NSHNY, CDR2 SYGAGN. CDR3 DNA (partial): TGTGCCAGCAGTGATGCAGGTGCAGAAACGCTGTAT. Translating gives CASSDAGAETLY. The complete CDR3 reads CASSDAGAETLYF.

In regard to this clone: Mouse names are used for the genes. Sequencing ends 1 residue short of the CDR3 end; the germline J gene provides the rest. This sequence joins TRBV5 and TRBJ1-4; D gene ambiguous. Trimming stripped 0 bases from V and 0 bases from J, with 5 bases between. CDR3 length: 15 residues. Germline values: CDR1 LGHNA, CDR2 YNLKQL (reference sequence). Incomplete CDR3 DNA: TGTGCCAGCAGCCAAGACTGGGTTTCCAACGAAAGATTATTT. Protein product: CASSQDWVSNERLF. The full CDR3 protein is CASSQDWVSNERLFF.

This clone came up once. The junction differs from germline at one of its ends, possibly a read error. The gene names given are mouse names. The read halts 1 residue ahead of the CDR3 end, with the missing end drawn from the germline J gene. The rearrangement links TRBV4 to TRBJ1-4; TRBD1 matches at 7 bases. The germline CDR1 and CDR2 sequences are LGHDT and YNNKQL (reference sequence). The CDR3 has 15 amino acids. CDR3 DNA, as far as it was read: TGTACCAGCAGCGGTCCCGGGACAGACAACGAAAGATTATTT. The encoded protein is CTSSGPGTDNERLF. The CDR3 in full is CTSSGPGTDNERLFF. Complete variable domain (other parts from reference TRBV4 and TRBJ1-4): ETAVFQTPNYHVTQVGNEVSFNCKQTLGHDTMYWYKQDSKKLLKIMFSYNNKQLIVNETVPRRFSPQSSDKAHLNLRIKSVEPEDSAVYLCTSSGPGTDNERLFFGHGTKLSVL.

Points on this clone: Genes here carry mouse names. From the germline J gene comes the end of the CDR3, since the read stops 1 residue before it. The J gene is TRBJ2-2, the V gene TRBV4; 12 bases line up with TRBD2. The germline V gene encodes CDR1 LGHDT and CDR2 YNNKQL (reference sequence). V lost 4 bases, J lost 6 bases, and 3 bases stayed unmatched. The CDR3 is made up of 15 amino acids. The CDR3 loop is CASSSTGGAPGQLYF. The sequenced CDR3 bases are TGTGCCAGCAGCTCGACTGGGGGGGCGCCCGGGCAGCTCTAC. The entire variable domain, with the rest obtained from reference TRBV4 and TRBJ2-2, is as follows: ETAVFQTPNYHVTQVGNEVSFNCKQTLGHDTMYWYKQDSKKLLKIMFSYNNKQLIVNETVPRRFSPQSSDKAHLNLRIKSVEPEDSAVYLCASSSTGGAPGQLYFGEGSKLTVL.

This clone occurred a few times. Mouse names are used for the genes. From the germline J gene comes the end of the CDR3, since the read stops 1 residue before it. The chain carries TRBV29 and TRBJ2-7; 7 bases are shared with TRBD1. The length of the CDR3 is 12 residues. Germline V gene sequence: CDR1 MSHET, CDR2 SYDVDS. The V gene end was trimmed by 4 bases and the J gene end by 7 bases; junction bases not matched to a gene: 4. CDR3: CASSSTGEEQYF. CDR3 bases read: TGTGCTAGCAGTTCCACAGGGGAGGAACAGTAC.